Listed below are T cell receptor beta chains from one sample, sequenced in a study of T cells in Graves' hyperthyroidism and ophthalmopathy. TCRdb re-called the multiplex PCR reads with MiXCR, one entry per CDR3 protein. The sample yields about 640,000 distinct CDR3 sequences, around 20% seen once. Sequenced input: blood. These receptors were collected from a man younger than 45 with Graves' ophthalmopathy. Both conserved end residues are part of each CDR3. The D gene is left open where the match is weak. The size field is filled for only some rows; it gives once, few, many or a size class.

clone_size: few
v_call: TRBV19
j_call: TRBJ2-5
d_call: TRBD2
cdr3_nt: TGTGCCAGTAGTAAAACTAGCGGGAGTTGGATAGAGACCCAGTACTTC
cdr3_aa: CASSKTSGSWIETQYF

clone_size: few
v_call: TRBV28
j_call: TRBJ1-2
d_call: -
cdr3_nt: TGTGCCAGCATATACTACAGGAAAGGAAAAAACTATGGCTACACCTTC
cdr3_aa: CASIYYRKGKNYGYTF

clone_size: many
v_call: TRBV30
j_call: TRBJ2-7
d_call: -
cdr3_nt: TGTGCCTGGAGGGACCTAAAAAACCTCTACGAGCAGTACTTC
cdr3_aa: CAWRDLKNLYEQYF

clone_size: many
v_call: TRBV7-3
j_call: TRBJ1-5
d_call: -
cdr3_nt: TGTGCCAGCAGCCCACCCCACTTAGACGGGTATAGCAATCAGCCCCAGCATTTT
cdr3_aa: CASSPPHLDGYSNQPQHF

clone_size: -
v_call: TRBV2
j_call: TRBJ1-2
d_call: TRBD1
cdr3_nt: TGTGCCAGCAGTTACAGGGGATTGGACTATGGCTACACCTTC
cdr3_aa: CASSYRGLDYGYTF

clone_size: -
v_call: TRBV11-2
j_call: TRBJ1-1
d_call: -
cdr3_nt: TGTGCCAGCAGCTATACGGGACGGGGATTGACTGAAGCTTTCTTT
cdr3_aa: CASSYTGRGLTEAFF

clone_size: many
v_call: TRBV2
j_call: TRBJ2-7
d_call: TRBD2
cdr3_nt: TGTGCCAGCAGGACCCTTAGCGGGAACTCAAACGAGCAGTACTTC
cdr3_aa: CASRTLSGNSNEQYF

clone_size: -
v_call: TRBV10-3
j_call: TRBJ1-1
d_call: TRBD1
cdr3_nt: TGTGCCATCAGGGTTCAGGGGGCAAACACTGAAGCTTTCTTT
cdr3_aa: CAIRVQGANTEAFF

clone_size: many
v_call: TRBV28
j_call: TRBJ2-3
d_call: TRBD1
cdr3_nt: TGTGCCAGCAGTTTGGACAGGGTGGCCACAGATACGCAGTATTTT
cdr3_aa: CASSLDRVATDTQYF

clone_size: few
v_call: TRBV4-1
j_call: TRBJ2-2
d_call: -
cdr3_nt: TGCGCCAGCAGCCAATATGACACCGGGGAGCTGTTTTTT
cdr3_aa: CASSQYDTGELFF

clone_size: -
v_call: TRBV12-3/TRBV12-4
j_call: TRBJ2-1
d_call: TRBD2
cdr3_nt: TGTGCCAGCAGTTTGGGGGCACTAGCGGTATACAATGAGCAGTTCTTC
cdr3_aa: CASSLGALAVYNEQFF

clone_size: -
v_call: TRBV20-1
j_call: TRBJ2-4
d_call: -
cdr3_nt: TGCAGTGCTAGAGAGGGAGTACCGAACATTCAGTACTTC
cdr3_aa: CSAREGVPNIQYF

clone_size: many
v_call: TRBV5-1
j_call: TRBJ2-7
d_call: -
cdr3_nt: TGCGCCAGCAGCTTCGGAGGCCCCGAGCAGTACTTC
cdr3_aa: CASSFGGPEQYF

clone_size: many
v_call: TRBV30
j_call: TRBJ2-1
d_call: -
cdr3_nt: TGTGCCTCCCTACCCGGGGGATACAATGAGCAGTTCTTC
cdr3_aa: CASLPGGYNEQFF

clone_size: -
v_call: TRBV6-1
j_call: TRBJ2-1
d_call: TRBD2
cdr3_nt: TGTGCCAGCAGTGGACTAGCGCAACATGAGCAGTTCTTC
cdr3_aa: CASSGLAQHEQFF

clone_size: many
v_call: TRBV29-1
j_call: TRBJ1-1
d_call: TRBD1
cdr3_nt: TGCAGCGTTCAACGACAGGGGGGTTACACTGAAGCTTTCTTT
cdr3_aa: CSVQRQGGYTEAFF